This entry lists 8 T cell receptor beta chains sequenced from one sample in a study of blood T cell repertoires in COVID-19. Profiled with immunoSEQ multiplex PCR; TCRdb holds only in-frame clones, not every one. The sample holds fewer than 300,000 clones; around 88% are singletons and the top ten take around 0.84%. Sequences were obtained from peripheral blood. The receptors derive from a man in his thirties or forties with acute or convalescent COVID-19.

This chain connects TRBV7-8 to TRBJ2-1; tentatively, D is TRBD2 (6 bases). Germline lookup yields CDR1 SGHVS and CDR2 FQNEAQ. The ends were cut back, 3 bases at V and 0 bases at J, with 18 bases in the middle. This CDR3 is 18 amino acids long. This CDR3 is CASSFFSGSRTSYNEQFF. The CDR3 DNA reads as TGTGCCAGCAGCTTTTTTAGCGGAAGTCGTACCTCCTACAATGAGCAGTTCTTC.

This clone came up once. This chain links TRBV7-3 with TRBJ2-3, with 9 bases aligning to TRBD2. With V trimmed by 5 bases and J by 2 bases, 5 bases remained unmatched. This CDR3 region has 15 residues. The germline CDR1 and CDR2 sequences are SGHTA and FQGTGA. CDR3 sequence reads: CASSPRLAATDTQYF. CDR3 nucleotide sequence: TGTGCCAGCAGCCCGAGACTAGCGGCCACAGATACGCAGTATTTT.

The chain couples TRBV7-9 to TRBJ2-3, with 9 bases lining up with TRBD1. This CDR3 region has 15 residues. Germline CDR1 SEHNR, CDR2 FQNEAQ (reference sequence). Trimming took 5 bases from V and 3 from J; bases not matched to a gene: 6. DNA of the CDR3: TGTGCCAGCAGCCACAGGACAGGGGAGACAGATACGCAGTATTTT. The encoded protein is CASSHRTGETDTQYF.

The chain recombines TRBV5-1 with TRBJ1-1; D is perhaps TRBD1 (6 bases). Trimming removed 6 bases at V and 2 bases at J, with 14 bases between. The CDR3 has 14 amino acids. The V gene's germline CDR1 is SGHRS and CDR2 YFSETQ. CDR3 amino acids: CASKVQGPNTEAFF. Written as DNA, the CDR3 is TGCGCCAGCAAGGTCCAGGGGCCAAACACTGAAGCTTTCTTT.

The chain joins TRBV2 to TRBJ2-3, with 7 bases fitting TRBD2. The CDR3 length is 13 residues. V lost 7 bases and J lost 6; bases outside the gene matches: 7. Germline CDR1 SNHLY, CDR2 FYNNEI. DNA for the CDR3: TGTGCCAGCACGGCTAGCGGAATGGATACGCAGTATTTT. Its translation is CASTASGMDTQYF.

The chain couples TRBV2 to TRBJ1-3; 11 nucleotides agree with TRBD1. Looked up from germline, CDR1 is SNHLY and CDR2 is FYNNEI. CDR3 length equals 18 residues. The V gene end was trimmed by 10 bases and the J gene end by 1 base; junction bases not matched to a gene: 15. The chain's CDR3 is CATGTGGTVGSSGNTIYF. The CDR3 bases are TGTGCCACTGGGACAGGGGGGACGGTGGGCTCTTCTGGAAACACCATATATTTT.

V gene TRBV19 combines with J gene TRBJ1-5, with D perhaps TRBD1 (6 bases). Trimming removed 3 bases from V and 1 base from J, with 10 bases in between. The CDR3 is 15 residues long. The germline V gene has CDR1 LNHDA and CDR2 SQIVND (reference sequence). CDR3 sequence: CASSISQGSNQPQHF. The CDR3 bases are TGTGCCAGTAGTATCAGTCAGGGGAGCAATCAGCCCCAGCATTTT.

This chain links TRBV6-2 or TRBV6-3 with TRBJ2-7; D gene uncertain. Germline V lookup: CDR1 MNHEY, CDR2 SVGEGT. The CDR3 length is 12 residues. Trimming removed 2 bases at V and 10 bases at J, with 12 bases between. The CDR3 protein is CASSYLLRGQYF. The CDR3 coding sequence is TGTGCCAGCAGTTACCTTCTACGAGGCCAGTACTTC.